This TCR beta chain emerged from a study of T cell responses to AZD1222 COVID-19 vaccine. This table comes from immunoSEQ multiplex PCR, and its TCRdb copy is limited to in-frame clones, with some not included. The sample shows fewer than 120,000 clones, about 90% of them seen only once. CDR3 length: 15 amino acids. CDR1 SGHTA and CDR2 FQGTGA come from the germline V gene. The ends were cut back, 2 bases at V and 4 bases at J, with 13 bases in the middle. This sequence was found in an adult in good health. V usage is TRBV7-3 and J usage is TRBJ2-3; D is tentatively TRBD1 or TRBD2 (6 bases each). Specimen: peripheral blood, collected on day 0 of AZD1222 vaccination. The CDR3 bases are TGTGCCAGCAGCTTATCCCGGGGGCGGCCAGATACGCAGTATTTT. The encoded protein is CASSLSRGRPDTQYF.